This entry is about one TCR beta chain. It has no known antigen specificity. Per-base quality was not reported, and no clone a single base away is much larger than it. The sample belongs to a study of shared clonotypes between healthy human individuals (dated by TCRdb to the early 2020s). As for the study more broadly: The cohort included three men and a couple of women between 18 and 49 years of age. Libraries were prepared and TCR repertoires were sequenced by different laboratories using diverse techniques, in order to increase sequencing depth and limit assay-specific biases. Per donor, three plates each were used for CD4 naive and CD4 memory, two for CD8 naive, and one for CD8 memory. Per donor, leukapheresis produced somewhere between about 0.94 and 10 billion PBMCs. The study deeply sequenced blood TCR repertoires of about 5 healthy adults to estimate repertoire size and the extent of clonotype sharing between individuals. Overall study results and their limits: Even with the large sequencing depth, rarefaction of the sorted-subset datasets indicated that sequencing was incomplete. Clonotypes shared by all four sorted-subset donors showed higher generation probabilities than non-shared clonotypes. About 5% of naive CD4, 3.5% of naive CD8, about 2.1% of memory CD4, and approximately 0.4% of memory CD8 clonotypes were shared across a few donors. Pairwise subsampling led to the expectation that sequencing depth would affect the degree of clonotype sharing among donors. Only blood was sampled, and tissue TCR repertoires likely differ from those in blood. Larger estimated clonotype richness was generally found for naive subsets than for memory subsets. The small number of donors limited the genetic and exposure-history diversity represented.

The donors were healthy, HIV-negative adults with no recently reported acute infections or vaccinations. Only Caucasian adults living in Nashville, Tennessee, USA were represented among the donors. Magnetic negative selection was used to enrich CD4+ T cells, after which naive cells were positively selected on CD45RA and the negative fraction became the memory subset. Blood was obtained by leukapheresis, after which PBMCs were separated by Ficoll-Histopaque density gradient centrifugation and cryopreserved in liquid nitrogen vapor phase. Analytical flow cytometry was used to check the purity and quantity of every magnetically sorted T cell population. Genomic DNA was isolated from every sorted fraction and measured by UV absorbance on a Nanodrop 2000c. V lost 3 bases and J lost 5 bases; the stretch between them is 10 bases long. Based on the germline V gene, the CDR1 and CDR2 sequences are MGHRA and YSYEKL. Counted from cysteine to phenylalanine, this CDR3 has 13 amino acids. Just the 39-base CDR3 DNA is kept, in frame starting at base 1.

TCR CDR3 regions were amplified from genomic DNA by multiplex PCR using the deep immunoSEQ assay. Extracted genomic DNA from each cell subset was distributed evenly across all wells of several immunoSEQ 96-well plates, and each plate was treated as a replicate. For sorted subsets, each replicate PCR was loaded with around 220 ng genomic DNA, equivalent to 25,000 to 35,000 T cell genomes. Purified libraries were measured with a Qubit 3.0 fluorometer, size-checked on a Bioanalyzer 2100, and measured again with the KAPA Library Quantification kit. Every immunoSEQ 96-well plate was sequenced on a separate single-read 150-cycle Illumina NextSeq 550 flow cell. Per the source publication's procedure: Because the immunoSEQ output included only junctional sequences and no quality scores, the filtering could not be the same as the filtering used for full-length reads. Sequences were annotated with PyIR, a Python wrapper for IgBLAST v1.9, and V/J genes and CDR3 were assigned using IMGT germline references. Reads were filtered out if the reads had weak V/J assignments (E-value above 1e-6), no CDR3, stop codons, out-of-frame junctions, or ambiguous translated residues. V3J clonotypes were defined as sequences sharing an identical inferred V gene, J gene, and CDR3 amino acid sequence. The percentage overlap between two repertoires was calculated by dividing the number of shared unique clonotypes by the size of the smaller repertoire. Repertoire richness was assessed with RTK rarefaction, the Chao1 estimator, and Recon v2.1 estimates of unobserved clonotypes. OLGA was used to compute generation probabilities for all TCRbeta clonotypes that the gDNA method yielded from a handful of donors. Entries here come from immuneACCESS through TCRdb and include only in-frame sequences with V and J called. Some clones fail to appear in such tables; in the studies checked, an unresolved V gene covers under half of the shortfall, and the cause of the remainder is unknown. V, J and clone size were drawn from that table, and D and trimming were deduced from the DNA. The sample records 1.4 million or so clones, around 98.5% of which are singletons. Jointly, the top ten make up 0.36% of the sample.

Input material: naive CD4+ T cells sorted from blood. This sample's cell subset or site label indicates: CD45RA+ positively selected. The origin of this receptor is a man aged 25 to 40 in good health. The chain is made from TRBV4-1 and TRBJ1-2; the D segment could be TRBD1, given 6 matching bases. CDR3 loop: CASSHDRLYGYTF. DNA sequence: TGCGCCAGCAGCCATGACAGGTTGTATGGCTACACCTTC.